The 18 T cell receptor beta chains in this list originate from one sample, sequenced in a study of beta chain features in type 1 diabetes. Findings and limits, study-wide: For Type 1 diabetes patients, all four CD4+ subsets carried TCRB CDR3s that were moderately but significantly shorter.

Antigen specificity for these receptors is unknown. cDNA synthesis used the whole RNA isolate, giving expressed TCRB sequences. Sequencing used immunoSEQ multiplex PCR; TCRdb keeps in-frame clones, though not all of them. Of around 710,000 clones in the sample, roughly 12% were seen once. Sequenced material: naive CD4+ T cells from blood. These receptor sequences come from a man between 25 and 39 years old with type 1 diabetes.

This clone was seen a few times. V gene TRBV7-8 combines with J gene TRBJ1-4; TRBD1 aligns across 7 bases. The CDR3 totals 15 residues. The V segment lost 5 bases and the J segment 4 bases; nucleotides outside the gene matches: 7. The V gene's germline CDR1 is SGHVS and CDR2 FQNEAQ. The CDR3 is CASSLRDRINEKLFF. The CDR3, as DNA: TGTGCCAGCAGCCTCCGGGACAGAATTAATGAAAAACTGTTTTTT.

This clone was counted a few times. The chain couples TRBV21-1 to TRBJ1-1. TRBV21-1 is designated a pseudogene. The CDR3 contains 10 residues. The CDR3 here is CARGGTEAFF. CDR3 sequence (DNA): TGTGCCAGAGGGGGGACGGAAGCTTTCTTT.

The chain joins TRBV12-5 to TRBJ2-1, with D maybe TRBD1 (7 bases). V was trimmed by 5 bases and J by 0 bases, leaving 17 bases between them. CDR3 length equals 17 residues. Germline CDR1 and CDR2: LGHNT and FRNRAP. The CDR3 reads CASGPRRGPSSYNEQFF. DNA for the CDR3: TGTGCTAGTGGTCCGCGGAGGGGGCCGAGCTCCTACAATGAGCAGTTCTTC.

This clone was counted only a few times. This chain links TRBV7-2 with TRBJ2-4; the D gene is possibly TRBD2 (5 bases). The CDR3 runs 16 residues. V lost 4 bases to trimming and J lost 0 bases, with 13 bases between them. The germline V gene has CDR1 SGHTA and CDR2 FQGNSA. The CDR3 DNA follows: TGTGCCAGCAGCTACTCCGGGAACCTAGCCAAAAACATTCAGTACTTC. Its translation: CASSYSGNLAKNIQYF.

The sample holds a few counts of this clone. V and J are TRBV28 and TRBJ1-2, with D hard to call. The V end lost 6 bases, the J end lost 1 base, and 9 bases lay between the germline ends. CDR3 size: 13 residues. Germline V gives CDR1 MDHEN, CDR2 SYDVKM. CDR3 coding DNA: TGTGCCAGCAGCCAGGCCCATAACTATGGCTACACCTTC. Translating it yields CASSQAHNYGYTF.

This clone was seen a few times. This sequence joins TRBV5-1 and TRBJ2-5, with D possibly TRBD1 on 6 matching bases. The CDR3 consists of 14 residues. Germline CDR1 reads SGHRS; CDR2 reads YFSETQ. V was cut by 4 bases and J by 0 bases, with 10 bases left in between. As DNA, the CDR3 is TGCGCCAGCAGCGACACAGGGAACCAAGAGACCCAGTACTTC. It is translated as CASSDTGNQETQYF.

J is TRBJ2-5 and V is TRBV10-3, with a possible D match to TRBD2 (5 bases). The V and J ends lost 5 bases and 5 bases respectively, with 9 bases between them. CDR1 is ENHRY, CDR2 SYGVKD, per germline. The CDR3 is 12 amino acids. The DNA of the CDR3 is TGTGCCATCAGTCCCCGGGGTGAGACCCAGTACTTC. Translated: CAISPRGETQYF.

The rearrangement uses TRBV4-3 and TRBJ2-1; 8 bases map to TRBD1. The J segment lost 8 bases and the V segment lost 4 bases, leaving 4 bases of the junction unmatched. Germline V gene data show CDR1 as LGHNA and CDR2 as YSLEER. There are 13 residues in the CDR3. The DNA of the CDR3 is TGCGCCAGCAGCCCACCACAGGGGGATGAGCAGTTCTTC. It is translated as CASSPPQGDEQFF.

This clone was picked up a small number of times. V gene TRBV29-1 combines with J gene TRBJ1-3; TRBD1 agrees at 7 bases. The CDR3 is 14 amino acids. J was trimmed by 3 bases and V by 4 bases; bases with no gene match: 6. Germline CDR1 SQVTM, CDR2 ANQGSEA. CDR3 DNA sequence: TGCAGCGTTGGACGTGACAGGGTTGGAAACACCATATATTTT. Translated: CSVGRDRVGNTIYF.

This clone has more than one count but fewer than ten. DNA of the CDR3: TGTGCCAGCAGTTTCGAGATGGACTATGGCTACACCTTC. It encodes CASSFEMDYGYTF. The chain joins TRBV28 to TRBJ1-2, with D hard to call. Germline V gene sequence: CDR1 MDHEN, CDR2 SYDVKM. The CDR3 runs to 13 residues. Trimming took off 3 bases at V and 3 bases at J, with 8 bases between the two ends.

The V and J genes are TRBV5-1 and TRBJ1-1; 7 positions match TRBD1. The V gene's germline CDR1 is SGHRS and CDR2 YFSETQ. With V trimmed by 5 bases and J by 2 bases, 3 bases remained unmatched. CDR3 length: 13 residues. This chain's CDR3 is CASSRDRNTEAFF. CDR3 sequence (DNA): TGCGCCAGCAGTAGGGACAGAAACACTGAAGCTTTCTTT.

V and J are TRBV5-1 and TRBJ2-3; TRBD2 agrees at 7 bases. CDR3 length: 16 amino acids. V lost 1 base and J lost 2; bases outside the gene matches: 7. Per the germline V gene, CDR1 is SGHRS and CDR2 is YFSETQ. The CDR3 DNA follows: TGCGCCAGCAGCTTGAATCCAGCGGGAACCACAGATACGCAGTATTTT. Translated, it gives CASSLNPAGTTDTQYF.

There are a few counts of this clone. Other DNA sequences of this sample code for an identical CDR3. V and J are TRBV28 and TRBJ1-5; D may be TRBD1 (6 bases). The length of the CDR3 is 15 residues. Germline-derived CDR1 and CDR2 are MDHEN and SYDVKM. With 6 bases removed from V and 0 bases from J, the gap between germline ends came to 12 bases. The CDR3 DNA sequence: TGTGCCAGCAGCTTAGGGGGGAATAGCAATCAGCCCCAGCATTTT. Translated: CASSLGGNSNQPQHF.

The V and J genes are TRBV19 and TRBJ1-6; D unclear. V shed 0 bases and J shed 5 bases, with 14 bases lying between them. The CDR3 is 17 residues long. Germline CDR1 and CDR2: LNHDA and SQIVND (reference sequence). CDR3 nucleotides: TGTGCCAGTAGTATAGATGGCTTAGGGCCAAATAATTCACCCCTCCACTTT. This codes for CASSIDGLGPNNSPLHF.

This clone has only a few counts. The rearrangement links TRBV20-1 to TRBJ2-7, with D tentatively TRBD2 (5 bases). This CDR3 region has 11 residues. CDR1 DFQATT and CDR2 SNEGSKA come from the germline V gene (reference sequence). The ends were cut back, 3 bases at V and 5 bases at J, with 8 bases in the middle. The CDR3 DNA reads as TGCAGTGCTAGTACGGGAAACGAGCAGTACTTC. Residues: CSASTGNEQYF.

The genes are TRBV28 and TRBJ1-5; D is unclear. Germline loops: CDR1 MDHEN, CDR2 SYDVKM. The ends were cut back, 4 bases at V and 11 bases at J, with 9 bases in the middle. The CDR3 is 11 amino acids. The CDR3: CASSSGPAQHF. The CDR3 coding sequence is TGTGCCAGCAGTTCTGGGCCCGCCCAGCATTTT.

This clone appeared a few times. The chain is built from TRBV29-1 and TRBJ1-4; D is undetermined. Germline CDR1 reads SQVTM; CDR2 reads ANQGSEA. The length of the CDR3 is 12 residues. V gave up 0 bases and J gave up 8 bases, with 7 bases separating them. CDR3 amino acids: CSVEDSQEKLFF. Here the CDR3 DNA reads TGCAGCGTTGAAGACAGCCAAGAAAAACTGTTTTTT.

This clone was observed a few times. Other DNA sequences in the sample encode the same CDR3. This rearrangement joins TRBV28 to TRBJ2-2; D call uncertain. Trimming left V 4 bases short and J 3 bases short, with 3 bases between. From germline, CDR1 is MDHEN and CDR2 SYDVKM. CDR3 length: 12 amino acids. The CDR3 sequence is CASSSYTGELFF. The CDR3 DNA follows: TGTGCCAGCAGTTCGTACACCGGGGAGCTGTTTTTT.